This entry lists 24 T cell receptor beta chains sequenced from one sample in a study of shared T cell receptors in the human thymus. TCRdb's copy holds only in-frame clones and misses some; the assay was immunoSEQ multiplex PCR. The table has roughly 710,000 clones, roughly 85% seen once. These data are also associated with another study on human thymus T cells.

The sequencing input was thymocytes. Source of these receptors: a girl in the first two years of life with a congenital heart defect.

The chain joins TRBV14 to TRBJ2-1, with 10 bases fitting TRBD2. J was trimmed by 9 bases and V by 1 base; bases with no gene match: 12. From germline, CDR1 is SGHDN and CDR2 FVKESK. The CDR3 has 17 amino acids. The CDR3 nucleotides are TGTGCCAGCAGCCAAGGAGCCGGACTAGCGGTCTCCTCTGAGCAGTTCTTC. Translation: CASSQGAGLAVSSEQFF.

This sequence joins TRBV11-2 and TRBJ1-1; possible D gene TRBD1, 6 bases. The V end lost 5 bases, the J end lost 1 base, and 11 bases lay between the germline ends. Germline CDR1 is SGHAT and CDR2 is FQNNGV. The CDR3 runs to 14 residues. The CDR3 loop is CASSQPQGNTEAFF. CDR3 DNA sequence: TGTGCCAGCAGCCAACCACAGGGGAACACTGAAGCTTTCTTT.

The V and J genes are TRBV6-1 and TRBJ2-4; D unresolved. The CDR3 is made up of 14 amino acids. CDR1 and CDR2 (germline): MNHNS, SASEGT. V was pared by 7 bases and J by 0 bases, with 10 bases between. The CDR3 DNA is TGTGCCAGCACCCATGTTTTAGCCAAAAACATTCAGTACTTC. Translation: CASTHVLAKNIQYF.

The rearrangement links TRBV5-4 to TRBJ2-7; D uncertain. CDR1 is SGHNT and CDR2 is YYREEE in the germline V gene (reference sequence). V was trimmed by 4 bases and J by 2 bases, leaving 13 bases between them. The CDR3 is 14 amino acids. The CDR3 sequence: CASSPGPGTYEQYF. The CDR3 DNA reads as TGTGCCAGCAGCCCCGGCCCAGGCACCTACGAGCAGTACTTC.

The CDR3 loop reads CASSLASPGLLNTEAFF. The CDR3 bases are TGCGCCAGCAGCTTGGCCAGCCCGGGACTTCTTAACACTGAAGCTTTCTTT. This sequence joins TRBV5-1 and TRBJ1-1, with a tentative D call TRBD1 (5 bases). The CDR3 runs 17 residues. The ends were cut back, 0 bases at V and 2 bases at J, with 17 bases in the middle. The germline CDR1 and CDR2 sequences are SGHRS and YFSETQ.

The chain recombines TRBV6-6 with TRBJ1-5; 7 nucleotides align to TRBD1. Losses at the gene ends were 6 bases for V and 3 bases for J; bases not matched to a gene: 5. Per the germline V gene, CDR1 is MNHNY and CDR2 is SVGAGI (reference sequence). This CDR3 comprises 14 residues. The CDR3 region has the DNA TGTGCCAGCAGGTTGACAGGGCACAATCAGCCCCAGCATTTT. This codes for CASRLTGHNQPQHF.

V gene TRBV6-5 combines with J gene TRBJ2-1; the D gene is possibly TRBD1 (6 bases). The CDR3 spans 14 residues. Trimming cost V 5 bases and J 4 bases, with 12 bases left between them. CDR1 is MNHEY, CDR2 SVGAGI, per germline. CDR3 coding DNA: TGTGCCAGCAGTGATCCGGGACATTACAATGAGCAGTTCTTC. It codes for CASSDPGHYNEQFF.

This clone was detected only once. The chain links TRBV6-1 to TRBJ1-6, with D perhaps TRBD1 (6 bases). Germline CDR1 and CDR2: MNHNS and SASEGT. V was shortened by 4 bases and J by 10 bases, with 17 bases between the two germline ends. This CDR3 is 15 amino acids long. The CDR3 DNA sequence: TGTGCCAGCAGTGCGAACAGGGAAGCGGACTCACCCCTCCACTTT. Translated, it gives CASSANREADSPLHF.

The chain links TRBV10-3 to TRBJ1-2; TRBD1 might be the D (6 bases). CDR1 and CDR2 from the germline V gene are ENHRY and SYGVKD. Trimming cost V 3 bases and J 5 bases, with 7 bases left between them. The CDR3 runs to 12 residues. The CDR3, as DNA: TGTGCCATCAGTGACAGGGGATATGGCTACACCTTC. Protein product: CAISDRGYGYTF.

The V gene is TRBV11-2, the J gene TRBJ1-5; perhaps TRBD1 as D (5 bases). Trimming removed 6 bases from V and 1 base from J, with 22 bases in between. Per the germline V gene, CDR1 is SGHAT and CDR2 is FQNNGV. CDR3 length equals 18 residues. CDR3 DNA sequence: TGTGCCAGCAGACCCAGGCGGTTACCACAGGTCAGCAATCAGCCCCAGCATTTT. Translating gives CASRPRRLPQVSNQPQHF.

This clone has just one count. This chain connects TRBV7-4 to TRBJ1-2, with 9 positions matching TRBD1. The CDR3 covers 19 residues. From germline, CDR1 is SGHVT and CDR2 SQSDAQ. The junction had 16 bases not matched to a gene; V was cut back by 5 bases and J by 0 bases. This CDR3 is CASSILADRGPTANYGYTF. The CDR3 DNA follows: TGTGCCAGCAGCATTTTAGCGGACAGGGGCCCGACCGCTAACTATGGCTACACCTTC.

V usage is TRBV7-4 and J usage is TRBJ2-1; 14 bases line up with TRBD2. CDR3 size: 17 residues. The junction had 9 bases not matched to a gene; V was cut back by 5 bases and J by 6 bases. CDR1 SGHVT and CDR2 SQSDAQ come from the germline V gene. The CDR3 spells CASSPGLAGARTNEQFF. For the CDR3, the DNA is TGTGCCAGCAGCCCGGGACTAGCGGGGGCTAGAACCAATGAGCAGTTCTTC.

The V gene is TRBV6-7, the J gene TRBJ2-5, with 9 bases lining up with TRBD2. TRBV6-7 is labeled an ORF, and its function is uncertain. V was clipped by 8 bases and J by 0 bases; unmatched bases: 13. The CDR3 spans 17 residues. The CDR3 loop is CASLAGCPTVNQETQYF. In DNA, the CDR3 is TGTGCCAGCCTAGCGGGGTGCCCAACAGTGAACCAAGAGACCCAGTACTTC.

The V gene is TRBV14, the J gene TRBJ1-6, with 7 nucleotides matching TRBD1. The V gene's germline CDR1 is SGHDN and CDR2 FVKESK. With 5 bases clipped from V and 9 bases from J, the junction kept 1 base outside the gene matches. This CDR3 is 12 amino acids long. The CDR3 DNA is TGTGCCAGCAGCTACAGGGGTTCACCCCTCCACTTT. It specifies CASSYRGSPLHF.

The V gene is TRBV18, the J gene TRBJ1-1, with 7 bases lining up with TRBD1. The CDR3 has 16 amino acids. CDR1 is KGHSH and CDR2 is LQKENI in the germline V gene. The V and J ends lost 3 bases and 3 bases, in that order; junction bases with no gene match: 10. CDR3 nucleotide sequence: TGTGCCAGCTCACCCTCAGGGGGGCGGAGGGACACTGAAGCTTTCTTT. Translating it yields CASSPSGGRRDTEAFF.

The table lists this clone with a count of one. V usage is TRBV9 and J usage is TRBJ1-3; 7 nucleotides align to TRBD1. This CDR3 has 16 residues. V was clipped by 4 bases and J by 1 base; unmatched bases: 8. Germline V gene sequence: CDR1 SGDLS, CDR2 YYNGEE. The CDR3 loop is CASSPRGTESGNTIYF. The CDR3 bases are TGTGCCAGCAGCCCCCGCGGGACAGAGTCTGGAAACACCATATATTTT.

The chain uses TRBV6-1 and TRBJ2-5, with a weak D call TRBD2 (7 bases). Matching the DNA end better, TRBJ2-7 makes the J call doubtful. The CDR3 spans 15 residues. Germline V CDR1 and CDR2: MNHNS, SASEGT. CDR3 DNA sequence: TGTGCCAGCAGATACCGCGGGGGCCTCTCCTACGAGCAGTACTTC. It codes for CASRYRGGLSYEQYF.

The V gene is TRBV7-8, the J gene TRBJ2-1; 13 bases map to TRBD2. This CDR3 region has 19 residues. Germline lookup yields CDR1 SGHVS and CDR2 FQNEAQ. Trimming at V came to 5 bases and at J to 2 bases, leaving 12 bases not matched to a gene. The CDR3 spells CASSLTSGGASFTYNEQFF. The CDR3 nucleotides read TGTGCCAGCAGCCTCACTAGCGGGGGGGCCTCCTTCACCTACAATGAGCAGTTCTTC.

The chain has TRBV14 and TRBJ2-7; D gene uncertain. V lost 4 bases and J 2 bases, leaving 18 bases between the germline ends. CDR1 is SGHDN, CDR2 FVKESK, per germline. The CDR3 sequence is 16 residues long. CDR3 region: CASSPAHFARPYEQYF. Here the CDR3 DNA reads TGTGCCAGCAGCCCCGCCCACTTCGCCAGGCCCTACGAGCAGTACTTC.

As concerns this clone: Other nucleotide sequences from this sample produce the same CDR3. The gene calls are TRBV7-9 and TRBJ1-2; tentative D call: TRBD1 (6 bases). Germline CDR1 and CDR2: SEHNR and FQNEAQ (reference sequence). V lost 0 bases and J 1 base, leaving 9 bases between the germline ends. This CDR3 has 15 residues. CDR3 protein: CASSLARGRNYGYTF. DNA for the CDR3: TGTGCCAGCAGCTTAGCGCGGGGGCGTAACTATGGCTACACCTTC. The full variable domain, completed using reference TRBV7-9 and TRBJ1-2, is DTGVSQNPRHKITKRGQNVTFRCDPISEHNRLYWYRQTLGQGPEFLTYFQNEAQLEKSRLLSDRFSAERPKGSFSTLEIQRTEQGDSAMYLCASSLARGRNYGYTFGSGTRLTVV.

The gene calls are TRBV4-1 and TRBJ1-1; 7 positions agree with TRBD1. This CDR3 has 16 residues. The trim removed 0 bases at V and 4 bases at J, leaving 8 bases unmatched. Germline CDR1 MGHRA, CDR2 YSYEKL. CDR3 nucleotide sequence: TGCGCCAGCAGCCAAGAGCCGGGACAGCGCCTCACTGAAGCTTTCTTT. As protein: CASSQEPGQRLTEAFF.

The chain recombines TRBV19 with TRBJ1-5, with 10 nucleotides matching TRBD1. CDR1 is LNHDA, CDR2 SQIVND, per germline (reference sequence). The CDR3 totals 17 residues. The J segment lost 2 bases and the V segment lost 6 bases, leaving 10 bases of the junction unmatched. The DNA of the CDR3 is TGTGCCAGTAGGGTCCGCGACAGGGGGCACGGCAATCAGCCCCAGCATTTT. Encoded protein: CASRVRDRGHGNQPQHF.

This sequence joins TRBV15 and TRBJ2-7, with D perhaps matching TRBD1 (6 bases). This CDR3 is 16 amino acids long. V gave up 9 bases and J gave up 6 bases, with 27 bases separating them. Germline V gives CDR1 LNHNV, CDR2 YYDKDF (reference sequence). The CDR3 region has the DNA TGTGCCACTTCCGAGAGTCCGGGACAACGGGCTAGCGAGCAGTACTTC. Residues: CATSESPGQRASEQYF.

The J gene is TRBJ2-3, the V gene TRBV7-2, with TRBD2 as a possible D gene (6 bases). Germline V gene lookup returns CDR1 SGHTA and CDR2 FQGNSA. The CDR3 is made up of 18 amino acids. Trimming pared 1 base from V and 2 bases from J, leaving 19 bases between. The DNA for the CDR3 is TGTGCCAGCAGCTTAGTCCCGTGGGGCGGGGAACACACAGATACGCAGTATTTT. Residues: CASSLVPWGGEHTDTQYF.